The rows below give T cell receptor beta chains drawn from one sample of a study of shared clonotypes between healthy human individuals. The data were produced by immunoSEQ multiplex PCR, yet TCRdb's version contains in-frame clones alone and is incomplete. The sample records 1.5 million to 2.5 million clones, less than 95% being singletons. Sequencing used naive CD8+ T cells sorted from blood. The receptors were gathered from a man aged 18 to 30 in good health. Each CDR3 is given with its conserved first and last residue. Each record gives: CDR3 length, V gene, J gene, clone size, D gene, CDR3 protein, CDR3 DNA. The D gene is left open where the match is weak. Some rows have no size entry. The others give once, few or many, or a class for an expanded clone.

>15|TRBV7-2|TRBJ2-7|NA|NA
CASSSSETSSYEQYF
TGTGCCAGCAGCTCCTCCGAGACAAGCTCCTACGAGCAGTACTTC
>17|TRBV11-2|TRBJ2-7|NA|NA
CASSLEARAGGNNEQYF
TGTGCCAGCAGCTTAGAGGCCCGGGCAGGGGGGAATAACGAGCAGTACTTC
>16|TRBV6-6|TRBJ2-3|NA|TRBD2
CASSSGGAYSTDTQYF
TGTGCCAGCAGTAGCGGGGGGGCCTATAGCACAGATACGCAGTATTTT
>14|TRBV7-6|TRBJ1-1|NA|TRBD1
CASTPGTGDTEAFF
TGTGCCAGCACCCCGGGGACAGGGGACACTGAAGCTTTCTTT
>15|TRBV11-3|TRBJ2-3|NA|TRBD2
CASSSREGSTDTQYF
TGTGCCAGCAGCTCCAGGGAGGGCTCCACAGATACGCAGTATTTT
>18|TRBV28|TRBJ2-7|once|NA
CASSLRSLGGASSYEQYF
TGTGCCAGCAGTTTAAGAAGCCTGGGGGGGGCCAGCTCCTACGAGCAGTACTTC
>16|TRBV28|TRBJ1-4|NA|NA
CASSLIIGGAREKLFF
TGTGCCAGCAGTTTGATTATCGGGGGGGCAAGGGAAAAACTGTTTTTT
>20|TRBV4-1|TRBJ1-4|NA|TRBD1
CASSLNIGPGQGATNEKLFF
TGCGCCAGCAGCCTCAACATAGGGCCGGGACAGGGTGCAACTAATGAAAAACTGTTTTTT
>15|TRBV6-5|TRBJ1-5|NA|TRBD1
CASSTGQGGTQPQHF
TGTGCCAGCAGTACGGGACAGGGCGGGACTCAGCCCCAGCATTTT
>17|TRBV12-5|TRBJ2-7|NA|NA
CASGLDPGQGYSYEQYF
TGTGCTAGTGGTTTGGACCCCGGGCAGGGTTATTCCTACGAGCAGTACTTC
>13|TRBV9|TRBJ2-1|NA|NA
CASSYYSGAGQFF
TGTGCCAGCAGCTACTACTCGGGAGCGGGGCAGTTCTTC
>13|TRBV29-1|TRBJ2-7|NA|NA
CSVAQDNSYEQYF
TGCAGCGTTGCACAGGATAACTCCTACGAGCAGTACTTC
>15|TRBV15|TRBJ1-4|NA|TRBD1
CATSSVDRADEKLFF
TGTGCCACCAGCAGTGTAGACAGGGCTGATGAAAAACTGTTTTTT
>15|TRBV14|TRBJ1-5|once|NA
CATPPGGAFDQPQHF
TGTGCCACTCCGCCCGGGGGGGCGTTCGATCAGCCCCAGCATTTT
>16|TRBV15|TRBJ2-2|NA|TRBD1
CATSRPTGEGTGELFF
TGTGCCACCAGCAGGCCTACAGGGGAAGGGACCGGGGAGCTGTTTTTT
>15|TRBV5-4|TRBJ1-1|NA|NA
CASSLAEGMNTEAFF
TGTGCCAGCAGCTTGGCGGAGGGGATGAACACTGAAGCTTTCTTT
>14|TRBV27|TRBJ1-5|NA|TRBD1
CASAPQGEPQPQHF
TGTGCCAGCGCACCCCAGGGGGAGCCTCAGCCCCAGCATTTT
>15|TRBV28|TRBJ2-7|NA|NA
CASSLLTDGSYEQYF
TGTGCCAGCAGTTTATTGACGGACGGCTCCTACGAGCAGTACTTC
>14|TRBV5-4|TRBJ2-1|NA|TRBD2
CASSLAGAMGEQFF
TGTGCCAGCAGCTTAGCGGGAGCCATGGGTGAGCAGTTCTTC
>15|TRBV6-5|TRBJ2-2|NA|NA
CASSQNGESSGELFF
TGTGCCAGCAGCCAAAATGGGGAGAGTTCCGGGGAGCTGTTTTTT
>14|TRBV14|TRBJ2-7|NA|TRBD1
CASSQGTGGYEQYF
TGTGCCAGCAGCCAAGGAACAGGGGGGTACGAGCAGTACTTC
>17|TRBV27|TRBJ2-5|NA|NA
CASSPTAGGVFQETQYF
TGTGCCAGCAGTCCAACCGCAGGGGGGGTTTTCCAAGAGACCCAGTACTTC